The 26 T cell receptor beta chains listed next were all sequenced from one sample in a study of beta chain features in type 1 diabetes. The study, taken as a whole, reports: Significant though moderate, a shortening of TCRB CDR3s appeared in all four CD4+ subsets of Type 1 diabetes patients.

Antigens for these TCRs are unknown. The investigators reverse transcribed all of the isolated RNA, so they sequenced expressed TCRB transcripts. The table came from immunoSEQ multiplex PCR; TCRdb's copy has only in-frame clones and leaves some out. In the table there are under 150,000 clones, around 16% of which are singletons. The specimen sequenced was central memory CD4+ T cells from blood. These receptors came from a man aged 18 to 29 with type 1 diabetes.

The table lists this clone with a few counts. This rearrangement joins TRBV18 to TRBJ1-2; TRBD1 agrees at 11 bases. Germline CDR1 KGHSH, CDR2 LQKENI. V was clipped by 3 bases and J by 5 bases; unmatched bases: 2. The CDR3 consists of 14 residues. In nucleotides, the CDR3 is TGTGCCAGCTCACCGGACAGGGGGCTTTATGGCTACACCTTC. Translation: CASSPDRGLYGYTF.

This clone was found many times. The chain carries TRBV18 and TRBJ1-1; 10 nucleotides agree with TRBD1. CDR3 length: 14 amino acids. Germline V gene lookup returns CDR1 KGHSH and CDR2 LQKENI. V lost 2 bases, J lost 5 bases, and 2 bases stayed unmatched. CDR3 sequence (DNA): TGTGCCAGCTCACCAGGACAGGGGGTGACTGAAGCTTTCTTT. Its protein is CASSPGQGVTEAFF.

The chain has TRBV14 and TRBJ1-1, with 8 bases that match TRBD1. Germline CDR1 is SGHDN and CDR2 is FVKESK. V dropped 4 bases and J dropped 6; count of bases not matched to a gene: 7. The length of the CDR3 is 14 residues. CDR3 protein: CASSLLSQGAEAFF. The CDR3 DNA reads TGTGCCAGCAGCCTACTATCACAGGGGGCTGAAGCTTTCTTT.

The rearrangement links TRBV15 to TRBJ1-2, with D unresolved. The CDR3 runs to 13 residues. Germline V gives CDR1 LNHNV, CDR2 YYDKDF (reference sequence). V lost 0 bases, J lost 4 bases, and 6 bases lay in between. CDR3 sequence reads: CATSRDAGYGYTF. DNA for the CDR3: TGTGCCACCAGCAGAGATGCAGGCTATGGCTACACCTTC.

The chain couples TRBV25-1 to TRBJ1-2; D is unclear. Between the trimmed V and J ends, which lost 0 bases and 6 bases, there was a span of 20 bases. CDR3 size: 17 residues. The V gene's germline CDR1 is MGHDK and CDR2 SYGVNS. CDR3 nucleotide sequence: TGTGCCAGCAGTGAATATAGTCTAATTATCGAGGCGGATGGCTACACCTTC. It is translated as CASSEYSLIIEADGYTF.

This clone has only a few counts. The same CDR3 can be traced to other DNA sequences in this sample. The chain is built from TRBV14 and TRBJ2-7; either TRBD1 or TRBD2 may fit D (5 bases each). The CDR3 length is 13 residues. V lost 3 bases and J lost 2, with 8 bases in between. Germline assignment: CDR1 SGHDN and CDR2 FVKESK. The CDR3 DNA follows: TGTGCCAGCAGCCACCGAGGGGCCTACGAGCAGTACTTC. Amino acid sequence: CASSHRGAYEQYF. Full variable domain (outside the CDR3, taken from reference TRBV14 and TRBJ2-7): EAGVTQFPSHSVIEKGQTVTLRCDPISGHDNLYWYRRVMGKEIKFLLHFVKESKQDESGMPNNRFLAERTGGTYSTLKVQPAELEDSGVYFCASSHRGAYEQYFGPGTRLTVT.

The chain joins TRBV5-6 to TRBJ2-1, with unresolved D. The CDR3 has 15 amino acids. Between the trimmed V and J ends, which lost 7 bases and 0 bases, there was a span of 14 bases. Germline assignment: CDR1 SGHDT and CDR2 YYEEEE. CDR3 amino acids: CASAPSPSSYNEQFF. The CDR3 nucleotides are TGTGCCAGCGCCCCTTCCCCGAGCTCCTACAATGAGCAGTTCTTC. The whole variable domain, filled in from reference TRBV5-6 and TRBJ2-1, reads DAGVTQSPTHLIKTRGQQVTLRCSPKSGHDTVSWYQQALGQGPQFIFQYYEEEERQRGNFPDRFSGHQFPNYSSELNVNALLLGDSALYLCASAPSPSSYNEQFFGPGTRLTVL.

The chain recombines TRBV30 with TRBJ2-7; D not resolved. This CDR3 region has 11 residues. The ends were cut back, 3 bases at V and 9 bases at J, with 12 bases in the middle. CDR1 is GTSNPN and CDR2 is SVGIG in the germline V gene (reference sequence). The CDR3 loop is CAWSAGERQYF. The CDR3 DNA reads TGTGCCTGGAGCGCCGGCGAGCGGCAGTACTTC.

This clone was counted between two and nine times. The CDR3, as DNA: TGTGCCAGCTCACCTCAAGCGGGCCCCACAGATACGCAGTATTTT. As protein: CASSPQAGPTDTQYF. The chain uses TRBV18 and TRBJ2-3; D perhaps matches TRBD2 (6 bases). Germline CDR1 is KGHSH and CDR2 is LQKENI. The V end lost 3 bases, the J end lost 2 bases, and 12 bases lay between the germline ends. There are 15 residues in the CDR3.

This clone was observed a handful of times. This rearrangement joins TRBV7-2 to TRBJ1-1; D might be TRBD1 (6 bases). The germline CDR1 and CDR2 sequences are SGHTA and FQGNSA. V was shortened by 6 bases and J by 6 bases, with 14 bases between the two germline ends. This CDR3 is built from 13 residues. The CDR3 loop reads CASSPQGWSEAFF. DNA for the CDR3: TGTGCCAGCAGTCCTCAGGGGTGGTCTGAAGCTTTCTTT. The variable domain in full, with the rest retrieved from reference TRBV7-2 and TRBJ1-1, is GAGVSQSPSNKVTEKGKDVELRCDPISGHTALYWYRQSLGQGLEFLIYFQGNSAPDKSGLPSDRFSAERTGGSVSTLTIQRTQQEDSAVYLCASSPQGWSEAFFGQGTRLTVV.

This sequence joins TRBV14 and TRBJ1-5; D is unclear. Trimming took 0 bases from V and 1 from J, leaving 1 base between them. Germline assignment: CDR1 SGHDN and CDR2 FVKESK. The CDR3 runs 13 residues. The CDR3 DNA reads as TGTGCCAGCAGCCAAGACAGCAATCAGCCCCAGCATTTT. Its translation: CASSQDSNQPQHF.

The chain joins TRBV9 to TRBJ2-3; unclear D gene. This CDR3 region has 11 residues. CDR1 is SGDLS, CDR2 YYNGEE, per germline. The germline V and J ends were trimmed by 1 base and 5 bases, with 2 bases remaining between them. The CDR3 loop reads CASSVKDTQYF. CDR3 coding DNA: TGTGCCAGCAGCGTAAAAGATACGCAGTATTTT.

The genes are TRBV15 and TRBJ2-3; D remains ambiguous. CDR3 size: 14 residues. V lost 1 base, J lost 6 bases, and 11 bases lay in between. Germline CDR1 reads LNHNV; CDR2 reads YYDKDF (reference sequence). This CDR3 reads CATSRGGPWDTQYF. The CDR3 region has the DNA TGTGCCACCAGCAGAGGAGGACCTTGGGATACGCAGTATTTT.

The chain uses TRBV4-1 and TRBJ1-5, with no clear D. This CDR3 has 14 residues. CDR1 is MGHRA, CDR2 YSYEKL, per germline. Trimming cost V 3 bases and J 5 bases, with 11 bases left between them. The CDR3 here is CASSQEEVDQPQHF. The CDR3 nucleotides read TGCGCCAGCAGCCAGGAGGAAGTTGATCAGCCCCAGCATTTT.

This clone showed up just a few times. The CDR3 DNA sequence: TGTGCCAGCAGCGAACAGGGATACCCCGGGGAGCTGTTTTTT. It encodes CASSEQGYPGELFF. The chain carries TRBV2 and TRBJ2-2, with D perhaps TRBD1 (6 bases). This CDR3 spans 14 amino acids. The germline V gene encodes CDR1 SNHLY and CDR2 FYNNEI. Trimming took off 6 bases at V and 6 bases at J, with 14 bases between the two ends. The complete variable domain, with remaining parts taken from reference TRBV2 and TRBJ2-2, reads EPEVTQTPSHQVTQMGQEVILRCVPISNHLYFYWYRQILGQKVEFLVSFYNNEISEKSEIFDDQFSVERPDGSNFTLKIRSTKLEDSAMYFCASSEQGYPGELFFGEGSRLTVL.

This rearrangement joins TRBV27 to TRBJ2-1; D gene unclear. Germline lookup yields CDR1 MNHEY and CDR2 SMNVEV (reference sequence). CDR3 length: 13 residues. Trimming pared 1 base from V and 6 bases from J, leaving 7 bases between. CDR3 in amino acids: CASSLLASNEQFF. As DNA, the CDR3 is TGTGCCAGCAGTTTATTGGCCAGCAATGAGCAGTTCTTC.

This clone was recorded a few times. The V and J genes are TRBV18 and TRBJ2-3; TRBD1 agrees at 9 bases. V dropped 2 bases and J dropped 2; count of bases not matched to a gene: 8. CDR1 is KGHSH and CDR2 is LQKENI in the germline V gene. CDR3 size: 17 residues. The CDR3, as DNA: TGTGCCAGCTCACCAAGGGGAGGGACAGGGCCCACAGATACGCAGTATTTT. As protein: CASSPRGGTGPTDTQYF.

This clone came up a few times. The rearrangement joins TRBV2 to TRBJ2-1, with D hard to call. Trimming left V 10 bases short and J 2 bases short, with 15 bases between. The germline V gene encodes CDR1 SNHLY and CDR2 FYNNEI. There are 14 residues in the CDR3. The CDR3 coding sequence is TGTGCCACGCGACTTGACGGGCCCTACAATGAGCAGTTCTTC. It is translated as CATRLDGPYNEQFF.

This clone appeared a single time. The chain uses TRBV23-1 and TRBJ2-7; TRBD1 agrees at 9 bases. TRBV23-1 is sorted into the ORF group, with uncertain function. The CDR3 has 14 residues. With 0 bases clipped from V and 3 bases from J, the junction kept 0 bases outside the gene matches. The CDR3 protein is CASSQSGQGYEQYF. For the CDR3, the DNA is TGCGCCAGCAGTCAATCGGGACAGGGCTACGAGCAGTACTTC.

This clone was recorded only once. The CDR3: CASSFLSVMNTEAFF. The CDR3 DNA follows: TGTGCCAGCAGCTTCCTGAGTGTTATGAACACTGAAGCTTTCTTT. The J gene is TRBJ1-1, the V gene TRBV7-2, with no clear D. This CDR3 comprises 15 residues. Trimming removed 3 bases from V and 0 bases from J, with 11 bases in between. Germline CDR1 and CDR2: SGHTA and FQGNSA.

V is TRBV4-1 and J is TRBJ2-1, with 9 bases aligning to TRBD2. V was clipped by 1 base and J by 7 bases; unmatched bases: 5. The CDR3 contains 15 residues. In germline, CDR1 is MGHRA, CDR2 YSYEKL. CDR3 in DNA: TGCGCCAGCAGCCAAGTAGGAGCGGGAGGAAATGAGCAGTTCTTC. Translation gives CASSQVGAGGNEQFF.

The V call is TRBV5-1, the J call TRBJ2-1; tentatively, D is TRBD1 or TRBD2 (6 bases each). Trimming pared 5 bases from V and 9 bases from J, leaving 18 bases between. From germline, CDR1 is SGHRS and CDR2 YFSETQ. The CDR3 consists of 14 residues. The CDR3: CASSLTPGAGEQFF. DNA of the CDR3: TGCGCCAGCAGTCTCACTCCGGGGGCCGGTGAGCAGTTCTTC. The entire variable domain, with the rest obtained from reference TRBV5-1 and TRBJ2-1, is as follows: KAGVTQTPRYLIKTRGQQVTLSCSPISGHRSVSWYQQTPGQGLQFLFEYFSETQRNKGNFPGRFSGRQFSNSRSEMNVSTLELGDSALYLCASSLTPGAGEQFFGPGTRLTVL.

This clone was seen more than once but under ten times. The chain uses TRBV25-1 and TRBJ2-3; no clear D. Germline CDR1 MGHDK, CDR2 SYGVNS. The ends were cut back, 5 bases at V and 4 bases at J, with 19 bases in the middle. The CDR3 has 16 residues. CDR3 sequence: CASSFHESTNPDTQYF. The CDR3 DNA reads as TGTGCCAGCAGTTTTCACGAGTCAACTAACCCAGATACGCAGTATTTT.

This clone has at least ten counts. The DNA of the CDR3 is TGTGCCAGCAGTTTGGAGCTTCCCTACGAGCAGTACTTC. It codes for CASSLELPYEQYF. The chain joins TRBV28 to TRBJ2-7, with D hard to call. The CDR3 is 13 amino acids. The V end lost 3 bases, the J end lost 2 bases, and 8 bases lay between the germline ends. Germline loops: CDR1 MDHEN, CDR2 SYDVKM.

The chain carries TRBV7-2 and TRBJ1-4, with a tentative D call TRBD1 (6 bases). Germline CDR1 is SGHTA and CDR2 is FQGNSA. Trimming pared 2 bases from V and 7 bases from J, leaving 11 bases between. The CDR3 spans 14 residues. CDR3 sequence reads: CASSLQTGSEKLFF. CDR3 in DNA: TGTGCCAGCAGCTTACAGACAGGATCTGAAAAACTGTTTTTT.

This clone was counted between two and nine times. The chain is built from TRBV27 and TRBJ1-2; D call uncertain. With 2 bases removed from V and 8 bases from J, the gap between germline ends came to 15 bases. This CDR3 comprises 14 residues. The germline V gene encodes CDR1 MNHEY and CDR2 SMNVEV (reference sequence). The CDR3 reads CASSLAPDARGYTF. CDR3 in DNA: TGTGCCAGCAGTTTAGCGCCGGATGCTAGGGGCTACACCTTC.